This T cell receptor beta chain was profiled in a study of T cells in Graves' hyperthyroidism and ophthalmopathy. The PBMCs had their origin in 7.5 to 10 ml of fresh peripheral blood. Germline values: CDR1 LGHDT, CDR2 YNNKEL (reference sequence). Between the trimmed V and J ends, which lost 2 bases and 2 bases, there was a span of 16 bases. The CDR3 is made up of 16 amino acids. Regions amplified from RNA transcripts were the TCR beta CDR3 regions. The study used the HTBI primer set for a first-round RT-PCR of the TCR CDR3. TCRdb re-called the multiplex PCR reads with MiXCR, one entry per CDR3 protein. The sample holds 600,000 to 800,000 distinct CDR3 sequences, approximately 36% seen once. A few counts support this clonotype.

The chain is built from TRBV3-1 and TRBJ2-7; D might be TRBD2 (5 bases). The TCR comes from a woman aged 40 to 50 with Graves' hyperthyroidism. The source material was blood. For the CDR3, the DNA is TGTGCCAGCAGCCAATGCTACGGGGTTTGCACCTACGAGCAGTACTTC. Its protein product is CASSQCYGVCTYEQYF.